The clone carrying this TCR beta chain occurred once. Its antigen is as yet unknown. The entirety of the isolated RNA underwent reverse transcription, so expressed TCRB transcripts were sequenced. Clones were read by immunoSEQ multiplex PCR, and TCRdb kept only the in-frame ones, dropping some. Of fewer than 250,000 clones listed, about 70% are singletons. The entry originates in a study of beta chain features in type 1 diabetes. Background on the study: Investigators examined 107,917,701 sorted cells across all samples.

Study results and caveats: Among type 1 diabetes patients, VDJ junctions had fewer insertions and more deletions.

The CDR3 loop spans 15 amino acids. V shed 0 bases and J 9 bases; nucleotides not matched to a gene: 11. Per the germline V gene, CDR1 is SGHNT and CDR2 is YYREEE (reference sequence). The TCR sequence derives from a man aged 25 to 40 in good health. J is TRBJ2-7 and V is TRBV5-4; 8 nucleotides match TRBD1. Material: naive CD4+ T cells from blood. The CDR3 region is CASSLATGGLEAQYF. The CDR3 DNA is TGTGCCAGCAGCTTGGCTACAGGGGGATTGGAGGCGCAGTACTTC.